This T cell receptor (beta chain) was sequenced for a study of shared clonotypes between healthy human individuals. Terminally differentiated effector memory CD45RA+ cells were excluded by CCR7 positive selection of CD45RO-negative cells. Generated by immunoSEQ multiplex PCR, the TCRdb table keeps only in-frame clones and is missing some. The sample records about 2,200,000 clones, just over 90% being singletons. This TCR was recovered from a man aged 18-30 years in good health. Some clones in this sample may be carry-over from other donors' samples. Sequencing used naive CD8+ T cells from PBMCs.

CDR3 nucleotides: TGCAGCGTCCCCGGGGACACCCTTATCAATGAGCAGTTCTTC. Translating gives CSVPGDTLINEQFF. The J gene is TRBJ2-1, the V gene TRBV29-1, with D possibly matching TRBD1 (6 bases). Trimming stripped 6 bases from V and 6 bases from J, with 18 bases between. Germline-derived CDR1 and CDR2 are SQVTM and ANQGSEA. The CDR3 is 14 amino acids.